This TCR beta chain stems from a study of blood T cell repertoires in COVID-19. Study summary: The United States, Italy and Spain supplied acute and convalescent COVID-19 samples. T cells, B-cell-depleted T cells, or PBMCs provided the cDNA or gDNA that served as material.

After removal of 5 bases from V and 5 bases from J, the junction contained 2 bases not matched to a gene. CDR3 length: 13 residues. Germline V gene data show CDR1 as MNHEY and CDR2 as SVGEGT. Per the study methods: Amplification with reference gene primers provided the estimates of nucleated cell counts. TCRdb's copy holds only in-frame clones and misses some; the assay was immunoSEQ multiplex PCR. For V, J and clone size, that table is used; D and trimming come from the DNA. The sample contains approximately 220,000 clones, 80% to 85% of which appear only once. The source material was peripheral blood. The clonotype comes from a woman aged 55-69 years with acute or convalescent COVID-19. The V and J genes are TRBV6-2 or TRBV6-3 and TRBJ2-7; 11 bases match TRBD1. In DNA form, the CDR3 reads TGTGCCAGCAGTACGGACAGGGGGCACGAGCAGTACTTC. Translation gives CASSTDRGHEQYF.